The 18 T cell receptor beta chains below all came from one sample that was sequenced in a study of T cell responses to AZD1222 COVID-19 vaccine. Profiled with immunoSEQ multiplex PCR; TCRdb holds only in-frame clones, not every one. The data contain about 22,000 clones, approximately 79% of them seen just once; the ten biggest clones take up over 40%. The source material was peripheral blood, sampled on day 0 of AZD1222 vaccination. These receptors came from an adult in good health.

This chain links TRBV7-2 with TRBJ2-5; weak D call: TRBD1 (6 bases). The CDR3 length is 15 residues. Germline-derived CDR1 and CDR2 are SGHTA and FQGNSA. Deletions cut 5 bases from V and 5 bases from J, with 18 bases between. Here the CDR3 DNA reads TGTGCCAGCAGCCCAGGGGTGTGGCGGCGCGAGACCCAGTACTTC. This gives the protein CASSPGVWRRETQYF.

The genes are TRBV5-1 and TRBJ2-5; D may match TRBD1 or TRBD2 (5 bases each). The V gene lost 0 bases and the J gene lost 9 bases, with 21 bases spanning the gap. CDR1 SGHRS and CDR2 YFSETQ come from the germline V gene. This CDR3 is built from 16 residues. The CDR3 sequence is CASSLAVVGDDGAQYF. Written as DNA, the CDR3 is TGCGCCAGCAGCTTGGCCGTAGTGGGGGACGACGGGGCCCAGTACTTC.

This clone was counted a few times. The J gene is TRBJ1-1, the V gene TRBV27; D gene uncertain. The length of the CDR3 is 12 residues. Germline loops: CDR1 MNHEY, CDR2 SMNVEV (reference sequence). V was cut by 6 bases and J by 0 bases, with 5 bases left in between. Here the CDR3 DNA reads TGTGCCAGCAGCCACGTGAACACTGAAGCTTTCTTT. Protein: CASSHVNTEAFF.

This clone was observed a single time. This rearrangement joins TRBV4-2 to TRBJ2-7, with D hard to call. The V gene lost 3 bases and the J gene lost 7 bases, with 13 bases spanning the gap. The germline V gene encodes CDR1 LGHNA and CDR2 YNFKEQ. The CDR3 has 13 residues. CDR3 in DNA: TGTGCCAGCAGCCAGGACCCCGTGGGGGAGCAGTACTTC. It translates to CASSQDPVGEQYF.

The J gene is TRBJ2-7, the V gene TRBV5-1, with 7 bases identical to TRBD1. In germline, CDR1 is SGHRS, CDR2 YFSETQ. V trimming: 0 bases; J trimming: 5 bases; junction bases outside the gene matches: 5. This CDR3 comprises 14 residues. The CDR3 DNA follows: TGCGCCAGCAGCTTGGTGGCAGGGGGTAACGAGCAGTACTTC. This sequence encodes CASSLVAGGNEQYF.

The chain recombines TRBV11-2 with TRBJ1-1; D gene uncertain. V shed 5 bases and J shed 4 bases, with 14 bases lying between them. This CDR3 contains 14 residues. The V gene's germline CDR1 is SGHAT and CDR2 FQNNGV. The CDR3 DNA sequence: TGTGCCAGCAGCCTATTGACGATGTCCACTGAAGCTTTCTTT. Amino acids: CASSLLTMSTEAFF.

The genes are TRBV6-4 and TRBJ2-3; TRBD1 might be the D (6 bases). The ends were cut back, 4 bases at V and 6 bases at J, with 14 bases in the middle. Germline V lookup: CDR1 MRHNA, CDR2 SNTAGT. This CDR3 spans 14 amino acids. The CDR3 region is CASSAGLQGDTQYF. The CDR3 DNA reads TGTGCCAGCAGTGCCGGGCTCCAGGGGGATACGCAGTATTTT.

This clone has more than one count but fewer than ten. The chain has TRBV7-2 and TRBJ1-2; 10 nucleotides agree with TRBD1. The CDR3 sequence is 16 residues long. Germline V lookup: CDR1 SGHTA, CDR2 FQGNSA. After removal of 3 bases from V and 6 bases from J, the junction contained 10 bases not matched to a gene. As DNA, the CDR3 is TGTGCCAGCAGCTTCGGGACAGGGGCCGCGTCGAATGGCTACACCTTC. This sequence encodes CASSFGTGAASNGYTF.

The CDR3 coding sequence is TGTGCCAGCAGCTCATTAAAGGGACCTAATAATTCACCCCTCCACTTT. Translation gives CASSSLKGPNNSPLHF. The chain joins TRBV11-2 to TRBJ1-6; possibly TRBD1 for D (5 bases). CDR1 and CDR2 (germline): SGHAT, FQNNGV. V gave up 4 bases and J gave up 5 bases, with 15 bases separating them. The CDR3 length is 16 residues.

This clone was picked up one time. The V and J genes are TRBV28 and TRBJ2-7, with TRBD2 matching over 8 bases. Losses at the gene ends were 2 bases for V and 6 bases for J; bases not matched to a gene: 3. The CDR3 has 13 residues. Germline values: CDR1 MDHEN, CDR2 SYDVKM. CDR3 in DNA: TGTGCCAGCAGTTTACGGGCGGGAGGCGAGCAGTACTTC. It codes for CASSLRAGGEQYF.

V usage is TRBV19 and J usage is TRBJ2-7, with 10 bases aligning to TRBD2. Germline assignment: CDR1 LNHDA and CDR2 SQIVND (reference sequence). This CDR3 is 16 amino acids long. J was trimmed by 5 bases and V by 6 bases; bases with no gene match: 13. The CDR3 sequence is CASSKILAGALDEQYF. Here the CDR3 DNA reads TGTGCCAGTAGCAAGATCCTAGCGGGGGCCCTTGACGAGCAGTACTTC.

This clone was seen a single time. The CDR3 loop reads CASSIDRELYNEQFF. CDR3 bases: TGTGCCAGCAGCATAGACAGGGAGCTATACAATGAGCAGTTCTTC. This sequence joins TRBV6-4 and TRBJ2-1; TRBD1 matches 7 bases. Germline V gene data show CDR1 as MRHNA and CDR2 as SNTAGT. CDR3 length: 15 residues. Germline trimming cut 6 bases from V and 4 bases from J; bases unmatched to any gene: 9.

The chain is built from TRBV19 and TRBJ2-1; 7 bases are a match to TRBD2. Germline V gives CDR1 LNHDA, CDR2 SQIVND (reference sequence). The CDR3 has 16 amino acids. Trimming cost V 4 bases and J 4 bases; bases outside gene matches: 10. DNA of the CDR3: TGTGCCAGTAGTACGTTTCAAGCGGGGAGGTACAATGAGCAGTTCTTC. This codes for CASSTFQAGRYNEQFF.

This chain connects TRBV20-1 to TRBJ1-1; unclear D gene. Germline V lookup: CDR1 DFQATT, CDR2 SNEGSKA (reference sequence). Trimming removed 3 bases from V and 6 bases from J, with 8 bases in between. The CDR3 extends over 11 amino acids. The CDR3: CSARGLAEAFF. The CDR3 DNA reads TGCAGTGCTAGGGGGTTGGCTGAAGCTTTCTTT.

The chain links TRBV19 to TRBJ2-2; TRBD1 might be the D (6 bases). V dropped 6 bases and J dropped 9 bases, with 14 bases sitting between them. The CDR3 runs to 13 residues. Germline values: CDR1 LNHDA, CDR2 SQIVND (reference sequence). The CDR3 here is CASRDDRDRELFF. The CDR3, as DNA: TGTGCCAGTAGGGACGATCGGGACAGGGAGCTGTTTTTT.

The J gene is TRBJ2-2, the V gene TRBV5-1, with 7 bases identical to TRBD1. CDR1 is SGHRS, CDR2 YFSETQ, per germline. J lost 0 bases, V lost 0 bases, and 2 bases had no gene match. CDR3 length: 16 amino acids. The CDR3 reads CASSLDTGANTGELFF. As DNA, the CDR3 is TGCGCCAGCAGCTTGGATACAGGGGCGAACACCGGGGAGCTGTTTTTT.

The rearrangement links TRBV18 to TRBJ1-2, with D uncertain. Germline V gene data show CDR1 as KGHSH and CDR2 as LQKENI. Trimming cost V 5 bases and J 8 bases, with 12 bases left between them. This CDR3 contains 12 residues. The CDR3 reads CASSMGLNGYTF. The CDR3 nucleotides are TGTGCCAGCTCAATGGGGTTAAACGGCTACACCTTC. Full variable domain (rest looked up from reference TRBV18 and TRBJ1-2): NAGVMQNPRHLVRRRGQEARLRCSPMKGHSHVYWYRQLPEEGLKFMVYLQKENIIDESGMPKERFSAEFPKEGPSILRIQQVVRGDSAAYFCASSMGLNGYTFGSGTRLTVV.

The gene calls are TRBV3-1 (or the pseudogene TRBV3-2) and TRBJ2-7; 7 bases map to TRBD2. This CDR3 is built from 15 residues. V gave up 4 bases and J gave up 4 bases; unmatched junction bases: 10. CDR1 and CDR2 (germline): LGHDT, YNNKEL (reference sequence). The CDR3 protein is CASSPEWGGRYEQYF. The CDR3 DNA sequence: TGTGCCAGCAGCCCAGAGTGGGGAGGGAGGTACGAGCAGTACTTC.